A single sample gave rise to the 10 T cell receptor beta chains below, sequenced in a study of CD8 T cells in Susac syndrome (dated by TCRdb to about 2019). Receptor libraries were prepared by the immunoSEQ multiplex PCR assay. RNA was extracted using the RNeasy kit, and roughly 0.5 to 1 ug of the RNA was reverse transcribed with random hexamers. TCRdb's own reprocessing of the public reads used fastp at Q25 and MiXCR and kept productive beta chains. Rows with one shared CDR3 protein collapse into an entry with the most common genes and DNA. Here the sample has more than 110,000 distinct CDR3 sequences; 85% to 95% occur a single time. The ten largest clones take up about 0.14% of the sample. The sequenced material came from CD4+ T cells from PBMCs. Receptors originate from a human donor with Susac syndrome.

CDR3 amino acids: CASSSGTGYNEQFF. In DNA, the CDR3 is TGTGCCAGCAGTTCCGGGACAGGGTACAATGAGCAGTTCTTC. The V and J genes are TRBV12-3 or TRBV12-4 and TRBJ2-1; TRBD1 aligns across 9 bases. The CDR3 has 14 amino acids. V lost 4 bases to trimming and J lost 4 bases; unmatched junction nucleotides: 2.

The chain employs TRBV30 and TRBJ2-7, with D perhaps matching TRBD1 (8 bases). This CDR3 spans 13 amino acids. Trimming took 0 bases from V and 5 from J, leaving 11 bases between them. Germline V gene lookup returns CDR1 GTSNPN and CDR2 SVGIG (reference sequence). The CDR3 here is CAWSVTGGDEQYF. The CDR3 coding sequence is TGTGCCTGGAGTGTAACAGGGGGGGACGAGCAGTACTTC.

The chain links TRBV5-4 to TRBJ1-1; the D gene is possibly TRBD1 (6 bases). Germline V CDR1 and CDR2: SGHNT, YYREEE (reference sequence). Trimming cost V 4 bases and J 11 bases, with 21 bases left between them. The CDR3 extends over 14 amino acids. The CDR3 region has the DNA TGTGCCAGCAGCATAGGGACATCCAAGGAGGAGGCTTTCTTT. Translation: CASSIGTSKEEAFF.

The count of this clonotype is one. This chain uses TRBV20-1 with TRBJ2-1, with a possible D match to TRBD1 (6 bases). This CDR3 is 14 amino acids long. Germline V CDR1 and CDR2: DFQATT, SNEGSKA (reference sequence). Trimming took off 5 bases at V and 3 bases at J, with 14 bases between the two ends. The CDR3 loop is CSAPSNRVYNEQFF. The DNA for the CDR3 is TGCAGTGCTCCATCAAACAGGGTCTACAATGAGCAGTTCTTC.

The table lists this clonotype with a count of one. The V gene is TRBV7-9, the J gene TRBJ1-2; TRBD1 matches 11 bases. V lost 5 bases and J lost 7; bases outside the gene matches: 9. The CDR3 runs to 15 residues. Germline V lookup: CDR1 SEHNR, CDR2 FQNEAQ (reference sequence). The CDR3 nucleotides read TGTGCCAGCAGCCCTAGGGGACAGGGGGGATTTGGCTACACCTTC. This gives the protein CASSPRGQGGFGYTF.

V gene TRBV28 combines with J gene TRBJ1-5; unclear D gene. This CDR3 is built from 13 residues. V gave up 7 bases and J gave up 3 bases, with 10 bases separating them. CDR1 MDHEN and CDR2 SYDVKM come from the germline V gene. The CDR3 region has the DNA TGTGCCAGCACCTTGGGGATCAATCAGCCCCAGCATTTT. As protein: CASTLGINQPQHF.

The chain couples TRBV12-3 or TRBV12-4 to TRBJ2-7; D possibly corresponds to TRBD2 (5 bases). V was trimmed by 5 bases and J by 4 bases, leaving 15 bases between them. This CDR3 region has 14 residues. CDR3 nucleotide sequence: TGTGCCAGCAGTCCCGGACTTGCCCCTTACGAGCAGTACTTC. This gives the protein CASSPGLAPYEQYF.

The CDR3 DNA follows: TGTGCCAGCAGCGTAGTGGGGGGGGTCTACAATGAGCAGTTCTTC. Translating gives CASSVVGGVYNEQFF. The V call is TRBV9, the J call TRBJ2-1, with 7 bases that match TRBD2. This CDR3 comprises 15 residues. CDR1 is SGDLS and CDR2 is YYNGEE in the germline V gene. V lost 0 bases, J lost 3 bases, and 3 bases stayed unmatched.

V gene TRBV20-1 combines with J gene TRBJ2-3; D is uncertain. The germline V gene encodes CDR1 DFQATT and CDR2 SNEGSKA (reference sequence). The CDR3 is made up of 13 amino acids. V gave up 3 bases and J gave up 5 bases, with 12 bases separating them. CDR3 amino acids: CSASFGRKDTQYF. In DNA, the CDR3 is TGCAGTGCTAGCTTTGGAAGGAAAGATACGCAGTATTTT.

In this sample, this clonotype turned up a few times. The gene calls are TRBV28 and TRBJ2-3; D unresolved. Trimming removed 5 bases from V and 2 bases from J, with 5 bases in between. Germline V CDR1 and CDR2: MDHEN, SYDVKM. There are 12 residues in the CDR3. CDR3 region: CASSPHTDTQYF. CDR3 nucleotide sequence: TGTGCCAGCAGTCCTCACACAGATACGCAGTATTTT.